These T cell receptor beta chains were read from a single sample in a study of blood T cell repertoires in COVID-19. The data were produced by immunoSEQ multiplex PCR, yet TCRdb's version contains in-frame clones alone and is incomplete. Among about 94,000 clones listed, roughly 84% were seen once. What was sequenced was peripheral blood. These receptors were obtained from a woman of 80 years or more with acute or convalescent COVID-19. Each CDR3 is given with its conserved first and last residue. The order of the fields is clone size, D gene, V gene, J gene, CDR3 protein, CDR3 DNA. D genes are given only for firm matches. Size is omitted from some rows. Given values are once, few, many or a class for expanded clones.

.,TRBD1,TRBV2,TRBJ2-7,CASSRRTGSEQYF,TGTGCCAGCAGTCGGAGGACAGGGTCCGAGCAGTACTTC
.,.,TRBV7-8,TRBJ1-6,CASSLVGGRDGSPLHF,TGTGCCAGCAGCTTAGTTGGAGGTCGGGATGGATCACCCCTCCACTTT
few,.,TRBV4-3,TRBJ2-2,CASSQDPYTGELFF,TGCGCCAGCAGCCAAGATCCCTACACCGGGGAGCTGTTTTTT
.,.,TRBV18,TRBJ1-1,CASSPPGRFTEAFF,TGTGCCAGCTCACCTCCTGGGCGATTCACTGAAGCTTTCTTT
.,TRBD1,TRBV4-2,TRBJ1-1,CASSPGQGERANTEAFF,TGTGCCAGCAGCCCGGGACAGGGGGAAAGGGCGAACACTGAAGCTTTCTTT
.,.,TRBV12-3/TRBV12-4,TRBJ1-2,CASRDQGGRGYTF,TGTGCCAGCAGAGACCAGGGCGGTCGCGGCTACACCTTC
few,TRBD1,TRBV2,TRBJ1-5,CASSEDRGQPQHF,TGTGCCAGCAGTGAAGACAGGGGACAGCCCCAGCATTTT
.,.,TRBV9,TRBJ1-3,CASSPRWEASGNTIYF,TGTGCCAGCAGCCCGAGGTGGGAGGCCTCTGGAAACACCATATATTTT
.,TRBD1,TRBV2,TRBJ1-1,CASSDGQGVGNTEAFF,TGTGCCAGCAGTGACGGGCAGGGGGTTGGGAACACTGAAGCTTTCTTT
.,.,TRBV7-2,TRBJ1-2,CASSTREGTYGYTF,TGTGCCAGCAGCACGCGGGAGGGAACCTATGGCTACACCTTC
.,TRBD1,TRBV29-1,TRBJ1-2,CSVGLPRDSYGYTF,TGCAGCGTTGGCCTACCGAGGGACAGCTATGGCTACACCTTC
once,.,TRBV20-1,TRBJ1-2,CSASMEGANYGYTF,TGCAGTGCTAGTATGGAGGGAGCTAACTATGGCTACACCTTC
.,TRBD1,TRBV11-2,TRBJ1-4,CASSSGTGGLEKLFF,TGTGCCAGCAGCTCGGGGACAGGGGGCTTGGAAAAACTGTTTTTT
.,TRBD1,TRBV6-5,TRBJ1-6,CASGRQGSPLHF,TGTGCCAGCGGGAGACAGGGGTCACCCCTCCACTTT
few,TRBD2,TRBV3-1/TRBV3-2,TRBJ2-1,CASSQWTSPNNEQFF,TGTGCCAGCAGCCAATGGACTAGCCCCAACAATGAGCAGTTCTTC
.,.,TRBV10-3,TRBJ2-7,CAIRADSYEQYF,TGTGCCATCAGGGCGGACTCCTACGAGCAGTACTTC
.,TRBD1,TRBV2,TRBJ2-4,CASSDSGQGNIQYF,TGTGCCAGCAGTGATTCGGGACAGGGAAACATTCAGTACTTC
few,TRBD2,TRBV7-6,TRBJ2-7,CASSPTGTSGRVVGEQYF,TGTGCCAGCAGCCCGACCGGGACTAGCGGGAGGGTGGTCGGCGAGCAGTACTTC
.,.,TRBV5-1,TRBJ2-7,CASSARTGGTYEQYF,TGCGCCAGCAGCGCCCGGACAGGAGGGACCTACGAGCAGTACTTC
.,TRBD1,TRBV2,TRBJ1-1,CASSRTGQNTEAFF,TGTGCCAGCAGTCGGACAGGGCAGAACACTGAAGCTTTCTTT
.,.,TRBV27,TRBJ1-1,CASSLWRGGEAFF,TGTGCCAGCAGTTTATGGAGGGGAGGTGAAGCTTTCTTT
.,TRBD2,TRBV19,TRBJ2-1,CASSMPSSGRGNEQFF,TGTGCCAGTAGTATGCCCAGTAGCGGGAGGGGCAATGAGCAGTTCTTC
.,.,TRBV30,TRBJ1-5,CAWSVTTGNQPQHF,TGTGCCTGGAGTGTAACTACGGGGAATCAGCCCCAGCATTTT
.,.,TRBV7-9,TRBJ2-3,CASSAPPLPSSTDTQYF,TGTGCCAGCAGCGCCCCCCCCCTACCCTCTAGCACAGATACGCAGTATTTT
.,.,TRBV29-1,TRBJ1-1,CSVAGLNTEAFF,TGCAGCGTTGCAGGGTTGAACACTGAAGCTTTCTTT
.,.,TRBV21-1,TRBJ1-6,CASGEVSSYNSPLHF,TGTGCCAGCGGCGAGGTGAGCTCCTATAATTCACCCCTCCACTTT
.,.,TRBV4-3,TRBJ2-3,CASSPALYDTQYF,TGCGCCAGCAGTCCAGCGCTTTACGATACGCAGTATTTT
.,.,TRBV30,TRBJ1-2,CAWSVGQGNRYGYTF,TGTGCCTGGAGTGTCGGTCAGGGAAACCGCTATGGCTACACCTTC
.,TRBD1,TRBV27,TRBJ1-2,CASSLSLGTGGLPSYGYTF,TGTGCCAGCAGTTTATCTCTCGGGACAGGGGGCCTCCCCAGCTATGGCTACACCTTC
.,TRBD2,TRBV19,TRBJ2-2,CASSISGGTGELFF,TGTGCCAGTAGTATTTCGGGGGGTACCGGGGAGCTGTTTTTT
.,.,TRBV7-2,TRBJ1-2,CASSTGGPNGYTF,TGTGCCAGCAGTACGGGTGGTCCAAATGGCTACACCTTC
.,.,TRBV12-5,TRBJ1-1,CASGPLQGLRNTEAFF,TGTGCTAGTGGTCCACTCCAGGGGCTCAGGAACACTGAAGCTTTCTTT
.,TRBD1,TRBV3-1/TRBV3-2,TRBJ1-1,CASSPRTGAMNTEAFF,TGTGCCAGCAGCCCCCGGACAGGGGCGATGAACACTGAAGCTTTCTTT
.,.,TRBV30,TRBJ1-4,CAWSVGGNEKLFF,TGTGCCTGGAGTGTCGGGGGGAATGAAAAACTGTTTTTT
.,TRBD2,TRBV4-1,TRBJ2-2,CASSQEAGGNTGELFF,TGCGCCAGCAGCCAAGAAGCGGGGGGGAACACCGGGGAGCTGTTTTTT
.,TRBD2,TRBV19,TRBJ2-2,CASSIVPGLAGGPVGELFF,TGTGCCAGTAGTATAGTCCCCGGACTAGCGGGGGGGCCGGTCGGGGAGCTGTTTTTT
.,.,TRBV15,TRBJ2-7,CATSRMGAESYEQYF,TGTGCCACCAGCAGGATGGGAGCGGAATCCTACGAGCAGTACTTC
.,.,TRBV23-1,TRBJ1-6,CASPPRQALVPLHF,TGCGCCAGTCCACCGAGACAGGCGCTGGTGCCCCTCCACTTT
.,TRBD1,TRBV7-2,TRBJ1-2,CASSFGRGWGDYGYTF,TGTGCCAGCAGCTTTGGCAGGGGGTGGGGAGACTATGGCTACACCTTC
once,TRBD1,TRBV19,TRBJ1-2,CASSPSRGQGYGYTF,TGTGCCAGTAGTCCAAGTCGAGGACAGGGTTATGGCTACACCTTC
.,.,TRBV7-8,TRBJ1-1,CASSLVAENTEAFF,TGTGCCAGCAGCTTAGTCGCAGAGAACACTGAAGCTTTCTTT
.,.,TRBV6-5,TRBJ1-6,CASRVAGPYNSPLHF,TGTGCCAGCAGGGTTGCAGGTCCCTATAATTCACCCCTCCACTTT
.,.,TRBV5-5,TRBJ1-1,CASSLAGTLNTEAFF,TGTGCCAGCAGCTTGGCAGGGACATTGAACACTGAAGCTTTCTTT
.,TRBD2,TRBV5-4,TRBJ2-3,CASSFPSGGGADTQYF,TGTGCCAGCAGCTTCCCTAGCGGGGGGGGCGCAGATACGCAGTATTTT
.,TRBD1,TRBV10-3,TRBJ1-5,CATAPPGGFNQPQHF,TGTGCCACCGCCCCTCCAGGGGGCTTTAATCAGCCCCAGCATTTT
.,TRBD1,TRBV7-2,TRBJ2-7,CASSLTGGTYEQYF,TGTGCCAGCAGCTTAACAGGGGGGACCTACGAGCAGTACTTC
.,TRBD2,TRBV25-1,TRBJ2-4,CASSDSGIAKNIQYF,TGTGCCAGCAGTGATAGCGGGATAGCCAAAAACATTCAGTACTTC
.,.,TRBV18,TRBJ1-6,CASSPPRGHYNSPLHF,TGTGCCAGCTCACCACCGCGGGGCCACTATAATTCACCCCTCCACTTT
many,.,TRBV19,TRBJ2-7,CASMGAEHYEQYF,TGTGCCAGTATGGGGGCGGAACACTACGAGCAGTACTTC
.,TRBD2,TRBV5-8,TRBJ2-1,CASSLWEGLDEQFF,TGTGCCAGCAGCTTGTGGGAGGGTTTAGATGAGCAGTTCTTC
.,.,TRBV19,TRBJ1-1,CASSIPGGPGTEAFF,TGTGCCAGTAGTATTCCCGGGGGACCAGGGACTGAAGCTTTCTTT
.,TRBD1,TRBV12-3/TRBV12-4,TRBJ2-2,CASSPRGSGELFF,TGTGCCAGCAGTCCCAGGGGGTCCGGGGAGCTGTTTTTT
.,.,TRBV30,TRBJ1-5,CAWSVGGYSNQPQHF,TGTGCCTGGAGTGTAGGAGGCTATAGCAATCAGCCCCAGCATTTT